This T cell receptor (beta chain) comes out of a study of T cell responses to AZD1222 COVID-19 vaccine. The CDR3 loop spans 13 amino acids. Trimming removed 1 base at V and 5 bases at J, with 6 bases between. Germline CDR1 is MNHEY and CDR2 is SMNVEV (reference sequence). Generated by immunoSEQ multiplex PCR, the TCRdb table keeps only in-frame clones and is missing some. The sample consists of fewer than 200,000 clones, approximately 92% of them appearing once. This receptor was obtained from an adult who received the MenACWY meningococcal vaccine as a control. The chain recombines TRBV27 with TRBJ1-5; D remains ambiguous. The specimen was peripheral blood, collected 28 days after the second dose of the MenACWY control vaccine. CDR3 region: CASSLWQDQPQHF. The DNA for the CDR3 is TGTGCCAGCAGTTTATGGCAGGATCAGCCCCAGCATTTT.